This T cell receptor beta chain was captured in a study of blood T cell repertoires in COVID-19. Whole-study context: Donors in the United States, Italy and Spain gave samples during acute or convalescent COVID-19. T cells, B-cell-depleted T cells, or PBMCs provided the cDNA or gDNA that served as material.

The repertoire was sequenced with immunoSEQ multiplex PCR; TCRdb's copy has only in-frame clones and lacks some. The top ten hold less than 20% of the sample, which has fewer than 250,000 clones, around 84% seen once. The CDR3 covers 19 residues. Germline V gives CDR1 LGHNA, CDR2 YNFKEQ. With V trimmed by 0 bases and J by 0 bases, 4 bases remained unmatched. The receptor comes from a human donor in a cohort sampled during active COVID-19. Sequencing was carried out using peripheral blood. The rearrangement uses TRBV4-2 and TRBJ2-6; 11 bases fit TRBD2. The CDR3 sequence is CASSQELAGGGSGANVLTF. CDR3 in DNA: TGTGCCAGCAGCCAAGAGCTAGCGGGAGGAGGCTCTGGGGCCAACGTCCTGACTTTC.